A single sample is the source of the 32 T cell receptor beta chains below, sequenced in a study of blood T cell repertoires in COVID-19. This table comes from immunoSEQ multiplex PCR, and its TCRdb copy is limited to in-frame clones, with some not included. Of approximately 110,000 clones in the sample, approximately 88% were seen once. Sequencing input: peripheral blood. The source is a woman between 70 and 85 years old with acute or convalescent COVID-19.

The rearrangement links TRBV5-4 to TRBJ2-5; 9 bases align to TRBD1. Trimming removed 4 bases from V and 4 bases from J; junction bases left unmatched: 5. Germline V gives CDR1 SGHNT, CDR2 YYREEE (reference sequence). CDR3 length equals 14 residues. CDR3 DNA sequence: TGTGCCAGCAGCCCAGGACAGGGGCGAGAGACCCAGTACTTC. It yields the protein CASSPGQGRETQYF.

J is TRBJ1-5 and V is TRBV5-6, with TRBD1 identical over 7 bases. The CDR3 runs 15 residues. Germline CDR1 is SGHDT and CDR2 is YYEEEE. V dropped 1 base and J dropped 1; count of bases not matched to a gene: 2. In DNA form, the CDR3 reads TGTGCCAGCAGCTTGACAGGGGTAAGCAATCAGCCCCAGCATTTT. As protein: CASSLTGVSNQPQHF.

This clone was seen a handful of times. The chain joins TRBV5-5 to TRBJ2-5; TRBD2 matches 12 bases. The CDR3 runs 15 residues. J gave up 4 bases and V 4 bases, and 5 bases lay outside the gene matches. The germline V gene encodes CDR1 SGHKS and CDR2 YYEKEE (reference sequence). As DNA, the CDR3 is TGTGCCAGCAGCGTGCCGGGACTAGCGGGAGAGACCCAGTACTTC. As protein: CASSVPGLAGETQYF.

This chain connects TRBV7-3 to TRBJ2-1; 9 bases line up with TRBD2. Germline values: CDR1 SGHTA, CDR2 FQGTGA. This CDR3 has 15 amino acids. Trimming cost V 3 bases and J 0 bases; bases outside gene matches: 0. CDR3 sequence reads: CASSFSGGSYNEQFF. The CDR3 DNA reads as TGTGCCAGCAGCTTTAGCGGGGGCTCCTACAATGAGCAGTTCTTC.

The CDR3 region has the DNA TGTGCCAGCTCAAAGGAAACGGGAGCTCATTCTGGCTACACCTTC. It is translated as CASSKETGAHSGYTF. The V call is TRBV18, the J call TRBJ1-2; D is unclear. CDR1 KGHSH and CDR2 LQKENI come from the germline V gene. With 5 bases removed from V and 7 bases from J, the gap between germline ends came to 20 bases. This CDR3 is 15 amino acids long.

This sequence joins TRBV7-3 and TRBJ2-1; 7 nucleotides agree with TRBD2. J was trimmed by 9 bases and V by 3 bases; bases with no gene match: 11. The CDR3 has 15 amino acids. Germline loops: CDR1 SGHTA, CDR2 FQGTGA. The CDR3 DNA is TGTGCCAGCAGCTTCAGGGCTAGCGGCCAGACTGAGCAGTTCTTC. Translated, it gives CASSFRASGQTEQFF.

The J gene is TRBJ2-1, the V gene TRBV6-2 or TRBV6-3; 12 positions agree with TRBD2. Germline CDR1 is MNHEY and CDR2 is SVGEGT. Trimming cost V 3 bases and J 0 bases; bases outside gene matches: 3. The CDR3 loop spans 17 amino acids. In DNA, the CDR3 is TGTGCCAGCAGTTATACTAGCGGGAGGAGCTCCTACAATGAGCAGTTCTTC. Protein: CASSYTSGRSSYNEQFF.

This clone was seen a handful of times. Different DNA sequences within this sample yield the same CDR3. The rearrangement links TRBV5-1 to TRBJ2-5; D perhaps matches TRBD1 (5 bases). The CDR3 length is 13 residues. V was pared by 0 bases and J by 5 bases, with 8 bases between. CDR1 is SGHRS, CDR2 YFSETQ, per germline. The CDR3 coding sequence is TGCGCCAGCAGCTTGGGACAGTCCGAGACCCAGTACTTC. Translated, it gives CASSLGQSETQYF.

This sequence joins TRBV5-1 and TRBJ1-3; D is unresolved. Germline V gene sequence: CDR1 SGHRS, CDR2 YFSETQ. Trimming removed 5 bases at V and 0 bases at J, with 15 bases between. This CDR3 is 16 amino acids long. The CDR3 coding sequence is TGCGCCAGCAGTTTTGAACCTCCCTACTCTGGAAACACCATATATTTT. Its protein product is CASSFEPPYSGNTIYF.

The V call is TRBV6-2 or TRBV6-3, the J call TRBJ2-6; the D gene is possibly TRBD1 (5 bases). The CDR3 runs 20 residues. V was trimmed by 0 bases and J by 0 bases, leaving 18 bases between them. CDR1 and CDR2 (germline): MNHEY, SVGEGT. The CDR3 here is CASSYSGWWQGNSGANVLTF. CDR3 nucleotides: TGTGCCAGCAGTTACTCAGGGTGGTGGCAGGGAAACTCTGGGGCCAACGTCCTGACTTTC.

The chain employs TRBV18 and TRBJ1-1, with 9 bases identical to TRBD1. Germline V gene sequence: CDR1 KGHSH, CDR2 LQKENI. The V and J ends lost 3 bases and 3 bases, in that order; junction bases with no gene match: 5. The CDR3 runs to 15 residues. CDR3 loop: CASSPRTGEDTEAFF. DNA of the CDR3: TGTGCCAGCTCACCTAGGACAGGGGAGGACACTGAAGCTTTCTTT.

Only one count was recorded for this clone. This chain connects TRBV29-1 to TRBJ1-1; 8 positions agree with TRBD1. Trimming took 0 bases from V and 5 from J; bases not matched to a gene: 11. The CDR3 is 16 residues long. The germline CDR1 and CDR2 sequences are SQVTM and ANQGSEA. The CDR3 spells CSVEDNGQGAITEAFF. The CDR3 DNA reads as TGCAGCGTTGAAGACAATGGGCAGGGGGCTATTACTGAAGCTTTCTTT.

The rearrangement uses TRBV6-5 and TRBJ2-3; the match to TRBD2 covers 7 bases. The J segment lost 6 bases and the V segment lost 6 bases, leaving 6 bases of the junction unmatched. Per germline, CDR1 MNHEY and CDR2 SVGAGI. The CDR3 has 13 amino acids. CDR3 nucleotide sequence: TGTGCCAGCAGGGCTGCGGGAGTCGATACGCAGTATTTT. Its protein is CASRAAGVDTQYF.

The rearrangement joins TRBV19 to TRBJ2-3, with TRBD1 matching over 11 bases. This CDR3 spans 17 amino acids. V dropped 1 base and J dropped 1; count of bases not matched to a gene: 4. The germline CDR1 and CDR2 sequences are LNHDA and SQIVND (reference sequence). The CDR3 protein is CASSIGGQGGGTDTQYF. In DNA form, the CDR3 reads TGTGCCAGTAGTATAGGGGGACAGGGGGGAGGCACAGATACGCAGTATTTT.

The genes are TRBV7-6 and TRBJ1-2, with D tentatively TRBD1 (5 bases). This CDR3 is built from 13 residues. Germline-derived CDR1 and CDR2 are SGHVS and FNYEAQ. Trimming took 6 bases from V and 4 from J, leaving 12 bases between them. CDR3 bases: TGTGCCAGCAGTCCGACAGTTTCCTATGGCTACACCTTC. As protein: CASSPTVSYGYTF.

The chain combines TRBV6-6 with TRBJ2-7; D is possibly TRBD2 (5 bases). The germline V gene has CDR1 MNHNY and CDR2 SVGAGI (reference sequence). The CDR3 length is 14 residues. The ends were cut back, 0 bases at V and 7 bases at J, with 13 bases in the middle. The CDR3 region has the DNA TGTGCCAGCAGTTACTCAAGATCTGAGGGAGAGCAGTACTTC. As protein: CASSYSRSEGEQYF.

This chain joins TRBV29-1 and TRBJ2-7; possible D gene TRBD2, 5 bases. Germline CDR1 reads SQVTM; CDR2 reads ANQGSEA. The germline V and J ends were trimmed by 7 bases and 5 bases, with 15 bases remaining between them. CDR3 length: 12 residues. CDR3 nucleotide sequence: TGCAGCGCCCTCAAGGAGGTCCACGAGCAGTACTTC. Amino acids: CSALKEVHEQYF.

V gene TRBV18 combines with J gene TRBJ2-1, with D possibly matching TRBD2 (6 bases). The V gene's germline CDR1 is KGHSH and CDR2 LQKENI. The CDR3 is 16 residues long. V was clipped by 6 bases and J by 0 bases, with 15 bases between them. The CDR3 loop is CASSSASVLSYNEQFF. CDR3 coding DNA: TGTGCCAGCTCGTCGGCTAGCGTCCTCTCCTACAATGAGCAGTTCTTC.

The rearrangement uses TRBV10-1 and TRBJ1-2; TRBD1 aligns across 7 bases. J lost 10 bases, V lost 1 base, and 9 bases had no gene match. Per germline, CDR1 WNHNN and CDR2 SYGVQD (reference sequence). CDR3 length equals 14 residues. In DNA form, the CDR3 reads TGCGCCAGCAGTGAGTACCGGGACAGATCCTTCTACACCTTC. Protein sequence: CASSEYRDRSFYTF.

The chain couples TRBV7-3 to TRBJ2-3; maybe TRBD2 (7 bases). Trimming took 1 base from V and 6 from J, leaving 11 bases between them. The CDR3 loop spans 14 amino acids. CDR1 and CDR2 (germline): SGHTA, FQGTGA. The CDR3 coding sequence is TGTGCCAGCAGCTTAAGCGGGGGCCGGGATACGCAGTATTTT. Its protein is CASSLSGGRDTQYF.

The genes are TRBV10-3 and TRBJ2-3; the D is unclear. V was trimmed by 0 bases and J by 3 bases, leaving 10 bases between them. This CDR3 has 15 residues. Germline V gene data show CDR1 as ENHRY and CDR2 as SYGVKD. CDR3 protein: CAISESWAGTDTQYF. In nucleotides, the CDR3 is TGTGCCATCAGTGAGTCCTGGGCCGGAACAGATACGCAGTATTTT.

The chain joins TRBV2 to TRBJ2-5; D possibly corresponds to TRBD1 (6 bases). The CDR3 runs to 15 residues. Germline V gene data show CDR1 as SNHLY and CDR2 as FYNNEI. With 7 bases removed from V and 5 bases from J, the gap between germline ends came to 20 bases. For the CDR3, the DNA is TGTGCCAGCAAGATACTATCTGGGGGCGGGGAGACCCAGTACTTC. This encodes CASKILSGGGETQYF. The full variable domain, in which reference TRBV2 and TRBJ2-5 provide the parts outside the CDR3, is EPEVTQTPSHQVTQMGQEVILRCVPISNHLYFYWYRQILGQKVEFLVSFYNNEISEKSEIFDDQFSVERPDGSNFTLKIRSTKLEDSAMYFCASKILSGGGETQYFGPGTRLLVL.

V is TRBV15 and J is TRBJ2-7; D gene ambiguous. Trimming shortened V by 0 bases and J by 0 bases, and 6 bases separated the two germline ends. In germline, CDR1 is LNHNV, CDR2 YYDKDF (reference sequence). The length of the CDR3 is 14 residues. CDR3 loop: CATSRDRSSYEQYF. CDR3 coding DNA: TGTGCCACCAGCAGAGATCGTAGCTCCTACGAGCAGTACTTC.

V gene TRBV3-1 (or the pseudogene TRBV3-2) combines with J gene TRBJ1-2, with a possible D match to TRBD1 (5 bases). The CDR3 length is 15 residues. With 1 base removed from V and 2 bases from J, the gap between germline ends came to 11 bases. Germline V gene data show CDR1 as LGHDT and CDR2 as YNNKEL (reference sequence). As DNA, the CDR3 is TGTGCCAGCAGCCAAGTCTTGGGGGGAAACTATGGCTACACCTTC. This codes for CASSQVLGGNYGYTF.

This chain connects TRBV5-8 to TRBJ2-1; D is possibly TRBD1 (6 bases). This CDR3 is built from 12 residues. Germline CDR1 SGHTS, CDR2 YDEGEE. Between the trimmed V and J ends, which lost 6 bases and 12 bases, there was a span of 16 bases. The CDR3 nucleotides read TGTGCCAGCAACCCTATGACAGGTCGGCAGTTCTTC. Its translation is CASNPMTGRQFF.

The chain links TRBV5-1 to TRBJ2-1; 8 bases fit TRBD1. V trimming: 1 base; J trimming: 7 bases; junction bases outside the gene matches: 4. The CDR3 has 14 residues. CDR1 and CDR2 (germline): SGHRS, YFSETQ. The CDR3 coding sequence is TGCGCCAGCAGCTTGACAGGGGGTAGGAATGAGCAGTTCTTC. Its translation: CASSLTGGRNEQFF.

The chain combines TRBV5-5 with TRBJ1-5; no definite D call. This CDR3 spans 15 amino acids. Trimming took 0 bases from V and 7 from J, leaving 14 bases between them. The germline CDR1 and CDR2 sequences are SGHKS and YYEKEE (reference sequence). CDR3 sequence reads: CASSLAGGGSQPQHF. The CDR3 DNA follows: TGTGCCAGCAGCTTGGCAGGAGGAGGCTCGCAGCCCCAGCATTTT.

The V gene is TRBV12-3 or TRBV12-4, the J gene TRBJ1-1; TRBD1 agrees at 7 bases. Trimming took 5 bases from V and 6 from J; bases not matched to a gene: 6. The CDR3 sequence is 13 residues long. The CDR3 DNA is TGTGCCAGCAGTGGATCTACAGGGGCTGAAGCTTTCTTT. Translation: CASSGSTGAEAFF.

V is TRBV10-2 and J is TRBJ2-7; tentative D call: TRBD2 (7 bases). Germline V gene lookup returns CDR1 WSHSY and CDR2 SAAADI. The CDR3 contains 15 residues. V was cut by 0 bases and J by 3 bases, with 12 bases left in between. CDR3 region: CASSESGGASYEQYF. CDR3 DNA sequence: TGCGCCAGCAGTGAGTCGGGGGGGGCAAGCTACGAGCAGTACTTC.

The chain carries TRBV5-1 and TRBJ2-7, with 9 bases fitting TRBD2. V lost 0 bases to trimming and J lost 5 bases; unmatched junction nucleotides: 3. CDR3 size: 14 residues. CDR1 and CDR2 (germline): SGHRS, YFSETQ. The CDR3 sequence is CASSLGAGGNEQYF. In nucleotides, the CDR3 is TGCGCCAGCAGCTTGGGAGCGGGGGGAAACGAGCAGTACTTC. The full variable domain, completed using reference TRBV5-1 and TRBJ2-7, is KAGVTQTPRYLIKTRGQQVTLSCSPISGHRSVSWYQQTPGQGLQFLFEYFSETQRNKGNFPGRFSGRQFSNSRSEMNVSTLELGDSALYLCASSLGAGGNEQYFGPGTRLTVT.

The chain carries TRBV5-5 and TRBJ2-5, with D perhaps TRBD1 (6 bases). The CDR3 consists of 15 residues. V lost 5 bases and J lost 5, with 19 bases in between. From germline, CDR1 is SGHKS and CDR2 YYEKEE (reference sequence). The CDR3: CASSTTTLGGETQYF. CDR3 in DNA: TGTGCCAGCAGTACCACTACCTTAGGGGGTGAGACCCAGTACTTC. The whole variable domain, remainder taken from reference TRBV5-5 and TRBJ2-5, is DAGVTQSPTHLIKTRGQQVTLRCSPISGHKSVSWYQQVLGQGPQFIFQYYEKEERGRGNFPDRFSARQFPNYSSELNVNALLLGDSALYLCASSTTTLGGETQYFGPGTRLLVL.

The J gene is TRBJ1-1, the V gene TRBV28; D is unclear. With 3 bases removed from V and 3 bases from J, the gap between germline ends came to 17 bases. Germline CDR1 and CDR2: MDHEN and SYDVKM. The CDR3 totals 16 residues. The CDR3 DNA is TGTGCCAGCAGTTTGGTGGGCAGGTTGGACTACACTGAAGCTTTCTTT. Translating it yields CASSLVGRLDYTEAFF.